One sample yielded the 30 T cell receptor beta chains listed below, sequenced in a study of blood T cell repertoires in COVID-19. Repertoires were generated with immunoSEQ multiplex PCR, while TCRdb's copy carries only in-frame clones and drops some. The repertoire includes fewer than 350,000 clones, roughly 90% of them detected once, and over 9.5% sits in the top ten. The source material was peripheral blood. Source of these receptors: a woman in her twenties or thirties with COVID-19, enrolled during active disease.

This rearrangement joins TRBV5-1 to TRBJ2-2, with 12 positions matching TRBD1. J gave up 0 bases and V 4 bases, and 10 bases lay outside the gene matches. Germline V CDR1 and CDR2: SGHRS, YFSETQ. The CDR3 consists of 19 residues. In DNA, the CDR3 is TGCGCCAGCAGCGGGACATGGGACAGGGGGCTTGCGAACACCGGGGAGCTGTTTTTT. It yields the protein CASSGTWDRGLANTGELFF.

J is TRBJ2-2 and V is TRBV5-1; TRBD1 aligns across 8 bases. The germline gives CDR1 SGHRS, CDR2 YFSETQ. The CDR3 runs 15 residues. J gave up 6 bases and V 7 bases, and 11 bases lay outside the gene matches. CDR3 protein: CASSGQGTVPGELFF. The CDR3 DNA follows: TGCGCCAGCTCAGGACAGGGTACCGTACCCGGGGAGCTGTTTTTT.

The chain couples TRBV12-5 to TRBJ1-1; tentative D call: TRBD1 (5 bases). Trimming shortened V by 4 bases and J by 0 bases, and 12 bases separated the two germline ends. Germline assignment: CDR1 LGHNT and CDR2 FRNRAP. This CDR3 spans 15 amino acids. The CDR3 bases are TGTGCTAGTGGTTGGGCGTGGGGCATGAACACTGAAGCTTTCTTT. It codes for CASGWAWGMNTEAFF. The full variable domain, rest sourced from reference TRBV12-5 and TRBJ1-1, is DARVTQTPRHKVTEMGQEVTMRCQPILGHNTVFWYRQTMMQGLELLAYFRNRAPLDDSGMPKDRFSAEMPDATLATLKIQPSEPRDSAVYFCASGWAWGMNTEAFFGQGTRLTVV.

V gene TRBV5-1 combines with J gene TRBJ2-7, with D possibly being TRBD2 (6 bases). The CDR3 has 13 residues. Trimming took 4 bases from V and 3 from J, leaving 11 bases between them. Looked up from germline, CDR1 is SGHRS and CDR2 is YFSETQ. The CDR3: CASSTGLNYEQYF. The CDR3 DNA reads TGCGCCAGCAGCACCGGACTAAACTACGAGCAGTACTTC.

This sequence joins TRBV2 and TRBJ2-3; unclear D gene. Germline values: CDR1 SNHLY, CDR2 FYNNEI. The CDR3 length is 12 residues. Trimming took off 5 bases at V and 0 bases at J, with 3 bases between the two ends. CDR3 in amino acids: CASSQSTDTQYF. In DNA, the CDR3 is TGTGCCAGCAGTCAAAGCACAGATACGCAGTATTTT. Based on the CDR3 plus reference TRBV2 and TRBJ2-3, the full variable domain is EPEVTQTPSHQVTQMGQEVILRCVPISNHLYFYWYRQILGQKVEFLVSFYNNEISEKSEIFDDQFSVERPDGSNFTLKIRSTKLEDSAMYFCASSQSTDTQYFGPGTRLTVL.

This chain joins TRBV5-4 and TRBJ1-1; 12 bases map to TRBD1. The CDR3 totals 15 residues. Trimming took 0 bases from V and 4 from J; bases not matched to a gene: 1. The V gene's germline CDR1 is SGHNT and CDR2 YYREEE (reference sequence). The CDR3 is CASSLVGQGATEAFF. CDR3 DNA sequence: TGTGCCAGCAGCTTGGTGGGACAGGGGGCCACTGAAGCTTTCTTT.

This clone appeared a single time. The V gene is TRBV5-5, the J gene TRBJ1-5; D might be TRBD1 (6 bases). Germline V gene sequence: CDR1 SGHKS, CDR2 YYEKEE (reference sequence). Trimming pared 5 bases from V and 5 bases from J, leaving 17 bases between. The CDR3 runs to 15 residues. The CDR3 bases are TGTGCCAGCAGTTCCGGGATGGGGGCCTATCAGCCCCAGCATTTT. Encoded protein: CASSSGMGAYQPQHF.

This sequence joins TRBV5-1 and TRBJ2-7; 7 nucleotides agree with TRBD2. V shed 2 bases, J shed 5 bases, and the junction held 13 bases outside the gene matches. The CDR3 contains 16 residues. Germline V CDR1 and CDR2: SGHRS, YFSETQ. The CDR3 nucleotides are TGCGCCAGCAGCTTCGGCCAGGGAGGGGTTATTGACGAGCAGTACTTC. This encodes CASSFGQGGVIDEQYF.

The chain is built from TRBV11-3 and TRBJ2-7, with D possibly matching TRBD1 (5 bases). CDR1 is SGHNT and CDR2 is YENEEA in the germline V gene. The V end was cut by 5 bases, the J end by 0 bases, with 11 bases between. The CDR3 totals 14 residues. CDR3 DNA: TGTGCCAGCAGCCCCGGACATTTCTCCTACGAGCAGTACTTC. It translates to CASSPGHFSYEQYF. The complete variable domain, with remaining parts taken from reference TRBV11-3 and TRBJ2-7, reads EAGVVQSPRYKIIEKKQPVAFWCNPISGHNTLYWYLQNLGQGPELLIRYENEEAVDDSQLPKDRFSAERLKGVDSTLKIQPAELGDSAVYLCASSPGHFSYEQYFGPGTRLTVT.

The CDR3 protein is CSASGQAPANYGYTF. In DNA, the CDR3 is TGCAGTGCTAGTGGACAGGCCCCAGCTAACTATGGCTACACCTTC. The chain combines TRBV20-1 with TRBJ1-2, with 7 bases identical to TRBD1. Trimming took 3 bases from V and 0 from J; bases not matched to a gene: 7. Per germline, CDR1 DFQATT and CDR2 SNEGSKA (reference sequence). This CDR3 contains 15 residues.

The V call is TRBV3-1 (or the pseudogene TRBV3-2), the J call TRBJ1-5; 7 nucleotides agree with TRBD1. CDR1 is LGHDT and CDR2 is YNNKEL in the germline V gene (reference sequence). The CDR3 consists of 15 residues. With V trimmed by 3 bases and J by 0 bases, 2 bases remained unmatched. CDR3 protein: CASSQTGTSNQPQHF. The CDR3 nucleotides read TGTGCCAGCAGCCAGACAGGGACTAGCAATCAGCCCCAGCATTTT.

This chain joins TRBV28 and TRBJ1-2; a weak D match, TRBD1 (6 bases). V was clipped by 8 bases and J by 7 bases, with 20 bases between them. CDR3 length: 14 residues. Germline values: CDR1 MDHEN, CDR2 SYDVKM. This chain's CDR3 is CASRRGVGGSGYTF. CDR3 in DNA: TGTGCCAGCCGCCGGGGGGTGGGGGGCTCTGGCTACACCTTC.

The J gene is TRBJ1-1, the V gene TRBV9; a weak D match, TRBD1 (5 bases). The V and J ends lost 3 bases and 6 bases respectively, with 9 bases between them. This CDR3 comprises 12 residues. Germline CDR1 reads SGDLS; CDR2 reads YYNGEE. The CDR3, as DNA: TGTGCCAGCAGCGAGCAGGGCTCTGAAGCTTTCTTT. Translating gives CASSEQGSEAFF.

The chain links TRBV5-1 to TRBJ2-3; possible D gene TRBD2, 6 bases. CDR1 and CDR2 from the germline V gene are SGHRS and YFSETQ. This CDR3 comprises 20 residues. V gave up 2 bases and J gave up 0 bases, with 25 bases separating them. The CDR3 protein is CASSFPSESSGGRSTDTQYF. The CDR3 DNA sequence: TGCGCCAGCAGCTTCCCTAGTGAATCCTCCGGGGGTAGGAGCACAGATACGCAGTATTTT. Using reference TRBV5-1 and TRBJ2-3 for the parts outside the CDR3, the full variable domain is KAGVTQTPRYLIKTRGQQVTLSCSPISGHRSVSWYQQTPGQGLQFLFEYFSETQRNKGNFPGRFSGRQFSNSRSEMNVSTLELGDSALYLCASSFPSESSGGRSTDTQYFGPGTRLTVL.

V and J are TRBV5-5 and TRBJ1-6; D possibly corresponds to TRBD1 (5 bases). This CDR3 spans 14 amino acids. Germline CDR1 SGHKS, CDR2 YYEKEE (reference sequence). Trimming shortened V by 1 base and J by 13 bases, and 15 bases separated the two germline ends. The CDR3 DNA sequence: TGTGCCAGCAGCTTGTCACAGGCCATTATGCCCCTCCACTTT. Translated, it gives CASSLSQAIMPLHF.

The count of this clone is one. This rearrangement joins TRBV6-2 or TRBV6-3 to TRBJ2-1, with TRBD2 matching over 7 bases. Trimming took 6 bases from V and 6 from J; bases not matched to a gene: 11. The CDR3 contains 15 residues. The V gene's germline CDR1 is MNHEY and CDR2 SVGEGT. In nucleotides, the CDR3 is TGTGCCAGCAGCCTCCTAGGACTAGTATCCAATGAGCAGTTCTTC. Its protein is CASSLLGLVSNEQFF.

The chain links TRBV5-1 to TRBJ1-2, with TRBD1 as a possible D gene (5 bases). V dropped 1 base and J dropped 6 bases, with 16 bases sitting between them. The CDR3 covers 15 residues. Germline values: CDR1 SGHRS, CDR2 YFSETQ. This chain's CDR3 is CASSLLSGGGDGYTF. CDR3 in DNA: TGCGCCAGCAGCTTGTTATCTGGGGGAGGGGATGGCTACACCTTC.

The genes are TRBV11-2 and TRBJ2-7, with 7 bases identical to TRBD2. The CDR3 is 15 amino acids. J lost 3 bases, V lost 5 bases, and 10 bases had no gene match. CDR1 is SGHAT, CDR2 FQNNGV, per germline. The CDR3: CASSTPPGGNYEQYF. Written as DNA, the CDR3 is TGTGCCAGCAGCACACCCCCGGGGGGTAACTACGAGCAGTACTTC.

The J gene is TRBJ2-7, the V gene TRBV5-6, with D possibly matching TRBD2 (5 bases). V was shortened by 4 bases and J by 0 bases, with 14 bases between the two germline ends. This CDR3 comprises 15 residues. Germline-derived CDR1 and CDR2 are SGHDT and YYEEEE. For the CDR3, the DNA is TGTGCCAGCAGCAACCTGGAGCGGCGCTCCTACGAGCAGTACTTC. Its protein product is CASSNLERRSYEQYF. The full variable domain, rest sourced from reference TRBV5-6 and TRBJ2-7, is DAGVTQSPTHLIKTRGQQVTLRCSPKSGHDTVSWYQQALGQGPQFIFQYYEEEERQRGNFPDRFSGHQFPNYSSELNVNALLLGDSALYLCASSNLERRSYEQYFGPGTRLTVT.

The J gene is TRBJ2-7, the V gene TRBV15; D uncertain. Trimming took off 1 base at V and 0 bases at J, with 16 bases between the two ends. The CDR3 is 17 residues long. Germline assignment: CDR1 LNHNV and CDR2 YYDKDF (reference sequence). CDR3 in amino acids: CATSRGTVVDNSYEQYF. The CDR3 coding sequence is TGTGCCACCAGCAGAGGTACCGTGGTTGACAACTCCTACGAGCAGTACTTC.

The chain recombines TRBV4-1 with TRBJ2-3, with D perhaps TRBD2 (6 bases). V dropped 3 bases and J dropped 7 bases, with 20 bases sitting between them. CDR1 is MGHRA and CDR2 is YSYEKL in the germline V gene. The CDR3 loop spans 16 amino acids. The CDR3 nucleotides are TGCGCCAGCAGCCAGGGGGGTAGTCTAGCGATTAATACGCAGTATTTT. Protein product: CASSQGGSLAINTQYF.

The chain combines TRBV7-9 with TRBJ2-7, with 10 bases matching TRBD1. The CDR3 is 15 residues long. Unmatched junction bases numbered 5, after V lost 6 bases and J lost 0 bases. Germline V lookup: CDR1 SEHNR, CDR2 FQNEAQ (reference sequence). CDR3 DNA sequence: TGTGCCAGCAGACGGACAGGGGGATCCTCCTACGAGCAGTACTTC. Translated, it gives CASRRTGGSSYEQYF.

This clone was found once. Written as DNA, the CDR3 is TGTGCCAGTAGCCCCGGGACAGGGTATGGCTACACCTTC. Translated, it gives CASSPGTGYGYTF. This rearrangement joins TRBV19 to TRBJ1-2; 9 bases fit TRBD1. The CDR3 spans 13 residues. With 6 bases clipped from V and 5 bases from J, the junction kept 4 bases outside the gene matches. Germline-derived CDR1 and CDR2 are LNHDA and SQIVND (reference sequence). The full variable domain, its missing parts supplied by reference TRBV19 and TRBJ1-2, is DGGITQSPKYLFRKEGQNVTLSCEQNLNHDAMYWYRQDPGQGLRLIYYSQIVNDFQKGDIAEGYSVSREKKESFPLTVTSAQKNPTAFYLCASSPGTGYGYTFGSGTRLTVV.

This chain links TRBV3-1 (or the pseudogene TRBV3-2) with TRBJ2-3, with 11 bases matching TRBD2. The CDR3 sequence is 15 residues long. V dropped 0 bases and J dropped 14; count of bases not matched to a gene: 10. Germline lookup yields CDR1 LGHDT and CDR2 YNNKEL (reference sequence). CDR3 in amino acids: CASSQDFLAGGTWYF. The DNA of the CDR3 is TGTGCCAGCAGCCAAGATTTCCTAGCGGGGGGTACTTGGTATTTT.

The chain couples TRBV5-5 to TRBJ1-2; 7 nucleotides align to TRBD1. Germline V gene data show CDR1 as SGHKS and CDR2 as YYEKEE (reference sequence). The CDR3 spans 16 residues. V was pared by 0 bases and J by 2 bases, with 7 bases of the junction left unmatched. Here the CDR3 reads CASSLGMGQINYGYTF. The DNA of the CDR3 is TGTGCCAGCAGCTTGGGTATGGGACAGATAAACTATGGCTACACCTTC. Full variable domain (outside the CDR3, taken from reference TRBV5-5 and TRBJ1-2): DAGVTQSPTHLIKTRGQQVTLRCSPISGHKSVSWYQQVLGQGPQFIFQYYEKEERGRGNFPDRFSARQFPNYSSELNVNALLLGDSALYLCASSLGMGQINYGYTFGSGTRLTVV.

J is TRBJ2-1 and V is TRBV27; D unresolved. CDR1 is MNHEY, CDR2 SMNVEV, per germline (reference sequence). Trimming took off 2 bases at V and 6 bases at J, with 8 bases between the two ends. CDR3 length: 13 amino acids. The CDR3 nucleotides are TGTGCCAGCAGTTTAATAGCCGGCAATGAGCAGTTCTTC. It specifies CASSLIAGNEQFF.

This chain uses TRBV5-6 with TRBJ2-5, with D tentatively TRBD1 (6 bases). V lost 4 bases and J lost 4, with 17 bases in between. Germline CDR1 is SGHDT and CDR2 is YYEEEE. The CDR3 is 15 amino acids. The CDR3 sequence: CASSLQGAGGETQYF. CDR3 DNA sequence: TGTGCCAGCAGCCTACAGGGTGCAGGCGGAGAGACCCAGTACTTC. The full variable domain, its missing parts supplied by reference TRBV5-6 and TRBJ2-5, is DAGVTQSPTHLIKTRGQQVTLRCSPKSGHDTVSWYQQALGQGPQFIFQYYEEEERQRGNFPDRFSGHQFPNYSSELNVNALLLGDSALYLCASSLQGAGGETQYFGPGTRLLVL.

The genes are TRBV27 and TRBJ2-7, with TRBD1 matching over 8 bases. CDR1 is MNHEY, CDR2 SMNVEV, per germline (reference sequence). The CDR3 has 16 residues. V shed 2 bases and J 6 bases; nucleotides not matched to a gene: 12. As DNA, the CDR3 is TGTGCCAGCAGTTTACTTGCCCGACAGGGGAAGGGCGAGCAGTACTTC. Translation: CASSLLARQGKGEQYF.

The V and J genes are TRBV6-1 and TRBJ1-5; the match to TRBD1 covers 10 bases. Germline CDR1 is MNHNS and CDR2 is SASEGT. The CDR3 consists of 16 residues. V gave up 8 bases and J gave up 5 bases; unmatched junction bases: 12. The CDR3 loop reads CASRGRGTGDHQPQHF. The CDR3 DNA sequence: TGTGCCAGCCGTGGGCGGGGGACAGGGGATCATCAGCCCCAGCATTTT.

This sequence joins TRBV30 and TRBJ1-6; D is unresolved. CDR3 length equals 16 residues. Germline V gives CDR1 GTSNPN, CDR2 SVGIG (reference sequence). The ends were cut back, 4 bases at V and 10 bases at J, with 23 bases in the middle. The CDR3 protein is CAWTVFSGRERSPLHF. The CDR3 nucleotides read TGTGCCTGGACTGTATTTTCCGGGCGAGAGCGGTCACCCCTCCACTTT.